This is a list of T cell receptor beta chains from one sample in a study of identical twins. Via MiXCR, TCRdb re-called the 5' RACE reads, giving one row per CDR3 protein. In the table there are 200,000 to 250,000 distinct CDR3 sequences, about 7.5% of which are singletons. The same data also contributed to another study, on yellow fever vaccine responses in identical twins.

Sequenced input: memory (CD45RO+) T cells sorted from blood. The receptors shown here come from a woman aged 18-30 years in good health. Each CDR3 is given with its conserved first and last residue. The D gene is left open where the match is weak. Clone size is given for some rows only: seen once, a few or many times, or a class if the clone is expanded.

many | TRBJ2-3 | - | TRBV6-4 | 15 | CASSVLSGPGNTQYF | TGTGCCAGCAGTGTACTTAGCGGCCCTGGAAATACGCAGTATTTT
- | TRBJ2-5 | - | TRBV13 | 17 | CASSLGLAEGTQRTQYF | TGTGCCAGCAGCTTAGGGTTAGCGGAGGGGACGCAGAGGACCCAGTACTTC
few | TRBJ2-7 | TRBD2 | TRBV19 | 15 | CASNLGLAVHYEQYF | TGTGCCAGTAACTTGGGACTAGCGGTCCACTACGAGCAGTACTTC
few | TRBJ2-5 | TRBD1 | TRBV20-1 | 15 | CSAGRDRGNQETQYF | TGCAGTGCTGGCCGGGACAGGGGAAACCAAGAGACCCAGTACTTC
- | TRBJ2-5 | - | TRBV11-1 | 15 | CASSSTRVQGETQYF | TGTGCCAGCAGCTCCACCAGGGTGCAGGGTGAGACCCAGTACTTC
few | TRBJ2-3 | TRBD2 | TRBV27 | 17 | CASSRTSGRAVGDTQYF | TGTGCCAGCAGTCGGACTAGCGGGAGGGCCGTGGGAGATACGCAGTATTTT
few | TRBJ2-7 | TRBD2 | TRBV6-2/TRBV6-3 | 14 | CASRALAGGYEQYF | TGTGCCAGCAGAGCCCTAGCGGGAGGTTACGAGCAGTACTTC
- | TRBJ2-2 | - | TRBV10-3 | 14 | CAIRQSWNTGELFF | TGTGCCATCAGACAGAGTTGGAACACCGGGGAGCTGTTTTTT
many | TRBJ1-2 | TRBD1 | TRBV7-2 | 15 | CASSLQGQGSYGYTF | TGTGCCAGCAGCTTACAGGGACAGGGGAGCTATGGCTACACCTTC
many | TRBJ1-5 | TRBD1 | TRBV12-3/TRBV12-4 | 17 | CASSLLNRDSPNQPQHF | TGTGCCAGCAGTTTATTGAACCGGGACAGCCCCAATCAGCCCCAGCATTTT
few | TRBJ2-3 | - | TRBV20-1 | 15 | CSATSLRSSTDTQYF | TGCAGTGCTACGAGCCTTAGATCTAGCACAGATACGCAGTATTTT
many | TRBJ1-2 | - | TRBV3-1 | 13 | CASSPASNYGYTF | TGTGCCAGCAGCCCAGCCAGTAACTATGGCTACACCTTC
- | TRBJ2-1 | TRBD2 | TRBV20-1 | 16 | CSASTLAGGTYNEQFF | TGCAGTGCTAGCACCCTAGCGGGAGGAACCTACAATGAGCAGTTCTTC
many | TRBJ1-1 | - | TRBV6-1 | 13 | CASTRRGGTEAFF | TGTGCCAGCACCCGAAGGGGGGGCACTGAAGCTTTCTTT
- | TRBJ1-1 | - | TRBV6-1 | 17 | CASSDRPVDGGNTEAFF | TGTGCCAGCAGTGATCGGCCAGTCGACGGTGGGAACACTGAAGCTTTCTTT
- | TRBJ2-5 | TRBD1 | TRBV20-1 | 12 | CSALTGSGAQYF | TGCAGTGCTTTGACAGGGTCCGGAGCCCAGTACTTC
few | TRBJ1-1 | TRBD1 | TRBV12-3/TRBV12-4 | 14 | CASSSPLSTGEAFF | TGTGCCAGCAGTTCTCCCTTATCGACAGGGGAAGCTTTCTTT
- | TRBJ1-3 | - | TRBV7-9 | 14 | CASSLYQGGNTIYF | TGTGCCAGCAGCTTATACCAGGGTGGAAACACCATATATTTT
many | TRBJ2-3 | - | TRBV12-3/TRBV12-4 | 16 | CASNHGGAASTDTQYF | TGTGCCAGTAACCACGGAGGGGCTGCTAGCACAGATACGCAGTATTTT
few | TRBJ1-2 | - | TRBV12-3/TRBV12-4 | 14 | CASSFNLGGYGYTF | TGTGCCAGCAGTTTTAACCTCGGGGGCTATGGCTACACCTTC
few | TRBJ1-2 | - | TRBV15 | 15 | CATSRDLIAIDGYTF | TGTGCCACCAGCAGAGATCTGATAGCTATAGATGGCTACACCTTC
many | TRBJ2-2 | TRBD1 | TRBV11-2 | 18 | CASTASVSGQGPTGELFF | TGTGCCAGCACCGCCTCAGTGTCGGGACAGGGTCCCACCGGGGAGCTGTTTTTT
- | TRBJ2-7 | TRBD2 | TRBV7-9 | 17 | CASSLARSGGDSYEQYF | TGTGCCAGCAGCTTAGCCCGTAGCGGGGGGGATTCCTACGAGCAGTACTTC
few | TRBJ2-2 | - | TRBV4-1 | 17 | CASSQDRLSANTGELFF | TGCGCCAGCAGCCAAGACCGACTGTCCGCGAACACCGGGGAGCTGTTTTTT
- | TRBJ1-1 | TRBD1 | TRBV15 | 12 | CATSSHRGGAFF | TGTGCCACCAGCAGCCACAGGGGAGGAGCTTTCTTT
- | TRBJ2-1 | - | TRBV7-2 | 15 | CASSPSSSGQIGQFF | TGTGCCAGCAGCCCCTCATCTTCAGGCCAAATTGGGCAGTTCTTC
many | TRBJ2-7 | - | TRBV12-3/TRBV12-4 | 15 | CASSLRQGGSYEQYF | TGTGCCAGCAGTTTAAGGCAGGGCGGGTCCTACGAGCAGTACTTC
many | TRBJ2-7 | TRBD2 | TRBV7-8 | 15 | CASSLEGLARLEQYF | TGTGCCAGCAGCTTAGAGGGACTAGCGCGCCTCGAGCAGTACTTC
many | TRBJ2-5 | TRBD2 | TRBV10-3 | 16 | CAIRPEGLARVETQYF | TGTGCCATCAGACCTGAGGGACTAGCCCGCGTTGAGACCCAGTACTTC
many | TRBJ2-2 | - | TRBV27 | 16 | CASSSPGGTNTGELFF | TGTGCCAGCAGTTCCCCCGGGGGCACGAACACCGGGGAGCTGTTTTTT
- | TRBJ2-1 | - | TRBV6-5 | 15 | CASSYIVGAHNEQFF | TGTGCCAGCAGTTACATTGTCGGCGCTCACAATGAGCAGTTCTTC
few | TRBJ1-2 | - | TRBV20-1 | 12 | CSASEGGGGYTF | TGCAGTGCTAGTGAGGGAGGAGGAGGCTACACCTTC
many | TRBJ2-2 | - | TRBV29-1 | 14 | CSVVGGVNTGELFF | TGCAGCGTGGTGGGCGGGGTGAACACCGGGGAGCTGTTTTTT
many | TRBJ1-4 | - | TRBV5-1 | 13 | CASSAGGEAKLFF | TGCGCCAGCAGCGCGGGAGGGGAGGCAAAACTGTTTTTT
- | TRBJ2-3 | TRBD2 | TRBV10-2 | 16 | CASSESRSGRVDTQYF | TGCGCCAGCAGTGAGTCAAGGAGCGGGAGAGTGGATACGCAGTATTTT
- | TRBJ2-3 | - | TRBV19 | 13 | CASTTRVGDTQYF | TGTGCCAGTACCACGAGGGTTGGAGATACGCAGTATTTT
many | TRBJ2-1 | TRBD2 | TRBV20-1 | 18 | CSASGASGGLGDYNEQFF | TGCAGTGCTAGTGGCGCTAGCGGGGGGCTGGGGGACTACAATGAGCAGTTCTTC
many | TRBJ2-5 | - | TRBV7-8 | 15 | CASSLETGPSETQYF | TGTGCCAGCAGCTTAGAGACGGGACCCTCGGAGACCCAGTACTTC
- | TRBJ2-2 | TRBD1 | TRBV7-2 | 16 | CASRHTGGKYTGELFF | TGTGCCAGCAGGCATACAGGGGGCAAGTACACCGGGGAGCTGTTTTTT
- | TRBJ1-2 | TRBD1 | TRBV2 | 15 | CASNPRQGDNYGYTF | TGTGCCAGCAATCCGAGACAGGGGGATAACTATGGCTACACCTTC
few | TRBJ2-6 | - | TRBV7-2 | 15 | CASSKTWGGANVLTF | TGTGCCAGCAGCAAGACCTGGGGGGGGGCCAACGTCCTGACTTTC
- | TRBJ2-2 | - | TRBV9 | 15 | CASGVGGRGTGELFF | TGTGCCAGCGGCGTCGGGGGGCGGGGCACCGGTGAGCTGTTTTTT
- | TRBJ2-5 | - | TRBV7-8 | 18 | CASSFLGGGGGYQETQYF | TGTGCCAGCAGCTTTCTGGGTGGTGGCGGAGGGTACCAAGAGACCCAGTACTTC
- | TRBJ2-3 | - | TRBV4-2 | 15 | CASSDKEDRTDTQYF | TGTGCCAGCAGCGACAAGGAAGACAGAACAGATACGCAGTATTTT
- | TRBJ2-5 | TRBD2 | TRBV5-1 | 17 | CASSTQTSGGSQETQYF | TGCGCCAGCAGCACCCAGACTAGCGGGGGGTCCCAAGAGACCCAGTACTTC
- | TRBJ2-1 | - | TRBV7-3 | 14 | CASSFAGPDGEQFF | TGTGCCAGCAGCTTTGCCGGCCCGGACGGGGAGCAGTTCTTC
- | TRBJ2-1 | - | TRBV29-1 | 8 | CSADGQFF | TGCAGCGCCGACGGGCAGTTCTTC
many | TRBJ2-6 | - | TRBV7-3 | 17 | CASSLNSPLSGANVLTF | TGTGCCAGCAGCTTAAACAGTCCCCTCTCTGGGGCCAACGTCCTGACTTTC
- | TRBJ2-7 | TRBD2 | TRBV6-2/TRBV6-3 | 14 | CASTRLAGTYEQYF | TGTGCCAGCACCAGACTAGCGGGGACCTACGAGCAGTACTTC
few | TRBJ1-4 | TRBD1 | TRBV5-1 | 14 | CASSLVTGDEKLFF | TGCGCCAGCAGCTTGGTCACAGGGGATGAAAAACTGTTTTTT